The clone carrying this TCR beta chain was seen a handful of times. What it recognizes is unknown. This sample is drawn from a study of T-cell memory formation after mild COVID-19. General study results and limits: Clones that contracted clustered mainly in CM and EM if CD4+ and in EMRA if CD8+.

The CDR3 contains 18 residues. Trimming removed 1 base from V and 6 bases from J; junction bases left unmatched: 10. Germline CDR1 and CDR2: LGHDT and YNNKEL (reference sequence). Each CDR3 protein gets one entry after TCRdb re-called the 5' RACE reads with MiXCR. The sample has tens of thousands of distinct CDR3 sequences; about an eighth are singletons. The TCR originated in an adult woman who had mild COVID-19 (a few samples of this study predate the infection). Cell type and time point are not known. Sequencing was carried out using PBMCs or a T cell subset sorted from them (not recorded which). The chain uses TRBV3-1 and TRBJ2-5, with TRBD2 matching over 14 bases. The CDR3 here is CASSQVPGLAGVGQTQYF. Here the CDR3 DNA reads TGTGCCAGCAGCCAAGTCCCGGGACTAGCGGGAGTAGGGCAGACCCAGTACTTC.